The 10 T cell receptor beta chains given below trace back to one sample, sequenced in a study of T cell responses to AZD1222 COVID-19 vaccine. Sequenced by immunoSEQ multiplex PCR; TCRdb stores in-frame clones only, minus some. The repertoire consists of around 160,000 clones, with more than 70% occurring once and the leading ten covering about 14%. Sequenced material: peripheral blood, taken on day 0 of AZD1222 vaccination. The receptors here all came from an adult in good health.

The V gene is TRBV6-5, the J gene TRBJ1-2; D unclear. V shed 2 bases and J shed 0 bases, with 10 bases lying between them. Germline V CDR1 and CDR2: MNHEY, SVGAGI. CDR3 size: 15 residues. In nucleotides, the CDR3 is TGTGCCAGCAGTTACGATGGCAGCCCTAACTATGGCTACACCTTC. This sequence encodes CASSYDGSPNYGYTF.

This chain links TRBV24-1 with TRBJ2-2; D might be TRBD1 or TRBD2, each matching 6 bases. CDR3 size: 17 residues. Looked up from germline, CDR1 is KGHDR and CDR2 is SFDVKD. Trimming shortened V by 1 base and J by 5 bases, and 16 bases separated the two germline ends. DNA for the CDR3: TGTGCCACCAGTGATTTTCCCGGGGGCGCGAGGACCGGGGAGCTGTTTTTT. Amino acid sequence: CATSDFPGGARTGELFF.

The V and J genes are TRBV5-5 and TRBJ2-1; tentatively, D is TRBD1 (6 bases). The ends were cut back, 3 bases at V and 2 bases at J, with 9 bases in the middle. The CDR3 totals 14 residues. The germline V gene has CDR1 SGHKS and CDR2 YYEKEE (reference sequence). CDR3 region: CASSYSGAYNEQFF. The DNA for the CDR3 is TGTGCCAGCAGCTATTCAGGGGCCTACAATGAGCAGTTCTTC. Drawing the rest from reference TRBV5-5 and TRBJ2-1, the complete variable domain is DAGVTQSPTHLIKTRGQQVTLRCSPISGHKSVSWYQQVLGQGPQFIFQYYEKEERGRGNFPDRFSARQFPNYSSELNVNALLLGDSALYLCASSYSGAYNEQFFGPGTRLTVL.

This chain connects TRBV7-8 to TRBJ1-5; maybe TRBD1 (6 bases). V was shortened by 5 bases and J by 1 base, with 9 bases between the two germline ends. CDR1 and CDR2 (germline): SGHVS, FQNEAQ. This CDR3 has 14 amino acids. The CDR3 loop reads CASSPTGSNQPQHF. The DNA of the CDR3 is TGTGCCAGCAGCCCTACAGGGAGCAATCAGCCCCAGCATTTT.

J is TRBJ1-2 and V is TRBV6-6; D is perhaps TRBD1 (5 bases). The CDR3 loop spans 12 amino acids. CDR1 MNHNY and CDR2 SVGAGI come from the germline V gene (reference sequence). Trimming took off 4 bases at V and 8 bases at J, with 11 bases between the two ends. CDR3: CASSSSGDGYTF. The CDR3 coding sequence is TGTGCCAGCAGTTCGTCGGGGGACGGCTACACCTTC.

The J gene is TRBJ2-1, the V gene TRBV7-2; no definite D call. CDR1 and CDR2 from the germline V gene are SGHTA and FQGNSA. V lost 2 bases, J lost 0 bases, and 8 bases lay in between. The CDR3 covers 15 residues. This chain's CDR3 is CASSLTSSSYNEQFF. For the CDR3, the DNA is TGTGCCAGCAGCTTAACATCAAGCTCCTACAATGAGCAGTTCTTC. The full variable domain, completed using reference TRBV7-2 and TRBJ2-1, is GAGVSQSPSNKVTEKGKDVELRCDPISGHTALYWYRQSLGQGLEFLIYFQGNSAPDKSGLPSDRFSAERTGGSVSTLTIQRTQQEDSAVYLCASSLTSSSYNEQFFGPGTRLTVL.

This chain links TRBV28 with TRBJ1-3; D is unresolved. The germline V gene encodes CDR1 MDHEN and CDR2 SYDVKM. The CDR3 runs 14 residues. With 7 bases removed from V and 0 bases from J, the gap between germline ends came to 10 bases. CDR3 nucleotide sequence: TGTGCCAGCACCTGGCTTCTCTCTGGAAACACCATATATTTT. Protein sequence: CASTWLLSGNTIYF. The whole variable domain, filled in from reference TRBV28 and TRBJ1-3, reads DVKVTQSSRYLVKRTGEKVFLECVQDMDHENMFWYRQDPGLGLRLIYFSYDVKMKEKGDIPEGYSVSREKKERFSLILESASTNQTSMYLCASTWLLSGNTIYFGEGSWLTVV.

As DNA, the CDR3 is TGTGCCAGCAGCCTTTTGGACAGGTCCACCGGGGAGCTGTTTTTT. Its protein is CASSLLDRSTGELFF. This chain links TRBV7-9 with TRBJ2-2; the match to TRBD1 covers 7 bases. The CDR3 is 15 residues long. Germline loops: CDR1 SEHNR, CDR2 FQNEAQ (reference sequence). The V gene end was trimmed by 5 bases and the J gene end by 4 bases; junction bases not matched to a gene: 7.

This chain joins TRBV7-2 and TRBJ1-3; D is uncertain. The V end was cut by 3 bases, the J end by 2 bases, with 5 bases between. Germline V gives CDR1 SGHTA, CDR2 FQGNSA. The CDR3 spans 13 residues. The DNA of the CDR3 is TGTGCCAGCAGCTTTGTCCCTGGAAACACCATATATTTT. As protein: CASSFVPGNTIYF.

The chain recombines TRBV15 with TRBJ1-1, with 7 positions matching TRBD1. The CDR3 length is 12 residues. J was trimmed by 3 bases and V by 10 bases; bases with no gene match: 5. CDR1 is LNHNV, CDR2 YYDKDF, per germline (reference sequence). Here the CDR3 DNA reads TGTGCCATCCGAGGGACAGACACTGAAGCTTTCTTT. Protein: CAIRGTDTEAFF. Full variable domain (outside the CDR3, taken from reference TRBV15 and TRBJ1-1): DAMVIQNPRYQVTQFGKPVTLSCSQTLNHNVMYWYQQKSSQAPKLLFHYYDKDFNNEADTPDNFQSRRPNTSFCFLDIRSPGLGDTAMYLCAIRGTDTEAFFGQGTRLTVV.